What follows are 17 T cell receptor beta chains derived from one specimen sequenced in a study of post-analysis software for immune sequencing data. Study outcomes and limitations: TRBV segments more frequent in patients than in controls numbered roughly 5 and included TRBV5-6, TRBV5-1 and TRBV20-1.

TCR beta cDNA libraries included unique molecular identifiers. MiXCR was run by TCRdb on the PCR reads, yielding one entry per CDR3 protein. The profile shows approximately 630,000 distinct CDR3 sequences, approximately 60% of them singletons. Which antigens these TCRs recognize remains unknown. The sample comprised blood. Receptors were obtained from a girl aged 2-9 years with multiple sclerosis.

The chain recombines TRBV29-1 with TRBJ1-2; 7 nucleotides agree with TRBD1. The CDR3 sequence is 14 residues long. Germline-derived CDR1 and CDR2 are SQVTM and ANQGSEA. V lost 0 bases to trimming and J lost 3 bases; unmatched junction nucleotides: 4. CDR3 residues: CSVEDPGQYYGYTF. For the CDR3, the DNA is TGCAGCGTTGAAGATCCGGGACAGTACTATGGCTACACCTTC.

In the case of this clonotype: Compared with germline, one end of the junction differs, possibly owing to a read error. V gene TRBV20-1 combines with J gene TRBJ2-6, with 8 bases that match TRBD1. This CDR3 region has 14 residues. The germline V gene has CDR1 DFQATT and CDR2 SNEGSKA (reference sequence). DNA of the CDR3: TGCAGTGCTTCAGGGGGCGCTGGGGCCAACGTCCGGACTTTC. Encoded protein: CSASGGAGANVRTF.

V usage is TRBV12-3 or TRBV12-4 and J usage is TRBJ1-2, with D unresolved. The CDR3 loop spans 14 amino acids. V lost 5 bases and J 4 bases, leaving 14 bases between the germline ends. The CDR3 is CASSPGVMVYGYTF. In DNA form, the CDR3 reads TGTGCCAGCAGTCCAGGCGTCATGGTCTATGGCTACACCTTC.

The rearrangement joins TRBV6-5 to TRBJ2-6, with D possibly matching TRBD1 (6 bases). CDR1 MNHEY and CDR2 SVGAGI come from the germline V gene. V shed 1 base and J shed 0 bases, with 22 bases lying between them. The CDR3 consists of 21 residues. The CDR3 is CASSYFTRGRPTRSGANVLTF. As DNA, the CDR3 is TGTGCCAGCAGTTACTTTACCAGGGGAAGGCCCACACGCTCTGGGGCCAACGTCCTGACTTTC.

The rearrangement uses TRBV20-1 and TRBJ2-4, with D perhaps matching TRBD2 (6 bases). Germline lookup yields CDR1 DFQATT and CDR2 SNEGSKA (reference sequence). The V end lost 3 bases, the J end lost 2 bases, and 11 bases lay between the germline ends. The CDR3 runs to 14 residues. CDR3 residues: CSASGGPTKNIQYF. CDR3 nucleotide sequence: TGCAGTGCTAGCGGGGGTCCAACCAAAAACATTCAGTACTTC.

About this clonotype: A junction boundary mismatches the germline segment, possibly from a read error. This chain connects TRBV7-7 to TRBJ2-7; D tentatively fits TRBD1 or TRBD2 (5 bases each). CDR3 length equals 13 residues. Germline loops: CDR1 SSHAT, CDR2 FNYEAQ (reference sequence). The CDR3, as DNA: TGTGCTAGCAGCTTAGGGACCGCCGGGTTCCAGTACTTC. Residues: CASSLGTAGFQYF.

This clonotype was picked up one time. The rearrangement joins TRBV7-2 to TRBJ2-5; maybe TRBD1 (6 bases). The better agreement between TRBJ2-1 and the DNA end casts doubt on the J call. The CDR3 has 13 amino acids. Germline CDR1 and CDR2: SGHTA and FQGNSA. The CDR3 loop is CASSTDSQETQFF. DNA for the CDR3: TGTGCCAGCAGCACGGACAGTCAAGAGACCCAGTTCTTC.

V and J are TRBV5-1 and TRBJ2-3; D unresolved. Per the germline V gene, CDR1 is SGHRS and CDR2 is YFSETQ. Trimming removed 0 bases at V and 4 bases at J, with 6 bases between. The CDR3 extends over 13 amino acids. The CDR3 DNA is TGCGCCAGCAGCTTGGGCAGCCCAGATACGCAGTATTTT. It yields the protein CASSLGSPDTQYF.

The CDR3 nucleotides read TGCAGTGCTAGAGACGGGAGGAACACAGATACGCAGTATTTT. Translation gives CSARDGRNTDTQYF. The gene calls are TRBV20-1 and TRBJ2-3, with 7 positions matching TRBD2. The V segment lost 0 bases and the J segment 2 bases; nucleotides outside the gene matches: 2. CDR1 and CDR2 (germline): DFQATT, SNEGSKA (reference sequence). This CDR3 spans 14 amino acids.

V gene TRBV7-9 combines with J gene TRBJ1-1; D uncertain. V lost 1 base, J lost 0 bases, and 9 bases lay in between. CDR1 and CDR2 from the germline V gene are SEHNR and FQNEAQ (reference sequence). There are 15 residues in the CDR3. The CDR3 bases are TGTGCCAGCAGCTTAGGACGGGGTATGAACACTGAAGCTTTCTTT. Protein product: CASSLGRGMNTEAFF.

The chain combines TRBV12-3 or TRBV12-4 with TRBJ1-2; D is perhaps TRBD1 (5 bases). Trimming cost V 2 bases and J 6 bases, with 16 bases left between them. This CDR3 region has 15 residues. The CDR3 sequence: CASSLRTLGADGYTF. The CDR3 nucleotides are TGTGCCAGCAGTTTAAGGACCCTAGGGGCGGATGGCTACACCTTC.

The rearrangement uses TRBV12-3 or TRBV12-4 and TRBJ2-3; no clear D. Trimming took off 7 bases at V and 2 bases at J, with 16 bases between the two ends. The CDR3 covers 15 residues. The CDR3 is CASTLRRTFTDTQYF. The CDR3 DNA reads as TGTGCCAGCACCCTACGCCGTACCTTCACAGATACGCAGTATTTT.

Only a few counts were recorded for this clonotype. The chain couples TRBV20-1 to TRBJ2-5; possible D gene TRBD1, 6 bases. Trimming stripped 3 bases from V and 5 bases from J, with 7 bases between. The germline CDR1 and CDR2 sequences are DFQATT and SNEGSKA (reference sequence). The CDR3 is 11 amino acids. The CDR3 protein is CSASQGETQYF. CDR3 coding DNA: TGCAGTGCTAGCCAGGGGGAGACCCAGTACTTC.

The chain has TRBV30 and TRBJ1-1, with D tentatively TRBD1 (5 bases). Germline V CDR1 and CDR2: GTSNPN, SVGIG (reference sequence). The CDR3 loop spans 13 amino acids. Deletions cut 0 bases from V and 3 bases from J, with 8 bases between. The CDR3, as DNA: TGTGCCTGGAGTGTACGACAGCACACTGAAGCTTTCTTT. This sequence encodes CAWSVRQHTEAFF.

V and J are TRBV4-1 and TRBJ2-3; 12 nucleotides align to TRBD2. Losses at the gene ends were 4 bases for V and 8 bases for J; bases not matched to a gene: 10. The CDR3 loop spans 16 amino acids. Germline lookup yields CDR1 MGHRA and CDR2 YSYEKL. CDR3 in amino acids: CASSPMTSGGLGTQYF. DNA of the CDR3: TGCGCCAGCAGCCCGATGACTAGCGGGGGCCTTGGTACGCAGTATTTT.

This clonotype has just one count. The V gene is TRBV6-1, the J gene TRBJ1-4; D unresolved. V was shortened by 5 bases and J by 0 bases, with 19 bases between the two germline ends. CDR3 size: 18 residues. The germline CDR1 and CDR2 sequences are MNHNS and SASEGT. The CDR3 nucleotides are TGTGCCAGCAGTCCTGTAGGAGGGCGAAAAGCAACTAATGAAAAACTGTTTTTT. It encodes CASSPVGGRKATNEKLFF.

This rearrangement joins TRBV12-3 or TRBV12-4 to TRBJ2-5; the D is unclear. The V and J ends lost 5 bases and 7 bases respectively, with 11 bases between them. This CDR3 has 12 residues. CDR3 sequence (DNA): TGTGCCAGCAGTCTCAAGGTGGGGACCCAGTACTTC. Residues: CASSLKVGTQYF.